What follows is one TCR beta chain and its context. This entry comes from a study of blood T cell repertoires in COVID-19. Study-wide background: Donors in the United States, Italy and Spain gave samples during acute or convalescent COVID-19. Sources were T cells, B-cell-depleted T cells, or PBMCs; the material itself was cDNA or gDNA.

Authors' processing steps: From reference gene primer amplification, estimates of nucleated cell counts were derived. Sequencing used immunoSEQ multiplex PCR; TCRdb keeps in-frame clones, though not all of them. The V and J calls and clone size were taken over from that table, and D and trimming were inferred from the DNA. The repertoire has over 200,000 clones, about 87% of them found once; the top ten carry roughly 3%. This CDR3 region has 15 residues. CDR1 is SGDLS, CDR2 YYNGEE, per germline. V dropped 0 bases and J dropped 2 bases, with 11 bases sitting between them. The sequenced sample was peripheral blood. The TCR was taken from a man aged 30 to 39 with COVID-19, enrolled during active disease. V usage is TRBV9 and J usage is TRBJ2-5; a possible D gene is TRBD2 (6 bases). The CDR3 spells CASSVVGGRQETQYF. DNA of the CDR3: TGTGCCAGCAGCGTAGTCGGGGGAAGGCAAGAGACCCAGTACTTC.